Below, 14 T cell receptor beta chains from the same sample are listed, as sequenced in a study of CD8 T cells in Susac syndrome. Random hexamers were used to reverse transcribe an amount of roughly 0.5 to 1 ug RNA. TCRdb fed the immunoSEQ multiplex PCR reads into MiXCR, producing one record per CDR3 protein. The data hold around 150,000 distinct CDR3 sequences, with 90% to 95% observed a single time. Sequenced: CD4+ T cells from PBMCs. The receptors here all came from a human donor in good health.

CDR3 sequence reads: CASSADTNYGYTF. The CDR3, as DNA: TGTGCCAGCAGTGCGGACACCAACTATGGCTACACCTTC. The chain employs TRBV2 and TRBJ1-2; D is possibly TRBD1 (5 bases). The germline V gene has CDR1 SNHLY and CDR2 FYNNEI. The CDR3 is 13 amino acids. The V end lost 4 bases, the J end lost 2 bases, and 8 bases lay between the germline ends.

This chain links TRBV2 with TRBJ1-6; D remains ambiguous. The germline V gene encodes CDR1 SNHLY and CDR2 FYNNEI. The V and J ends lost 2 bases and 6 bases respectively, with 8 bases between them. This CDR3 region has 14 residues. The CDR3 here is CASSELGSNSPLHF. Written as DNA, the CDR3 is TGTGCCAGCAGTGAATTAGGGAGTAATTCACCCCTCCACTTT. Supplemented by reference TRBV2 and TRBJ1-6, the full variable domain reads EPEVTQTPSHQVTQMGQEVILRCVPISNHLYFYWYRQILGQKVEFLVSFYNNEISEKSEIFDDQFSVERPDGSNFTLKIRSTKLEDSAMYFCASSELGSNSPLHFGNGTRLTVT.

The gene calls are TRBV29-1 and TRBJ2-3, with D tentatively TRBD2 (5 bases). CDR1 and CDR2 from the germline V gene are SQVTM and ANQGSEA. This CDR3 is built from 14 residues. Trimming took off 4 bases at V and 3 bases at J, with 14 bases between the two ends. The CDR3 DNA sequence: TGCAGCGTTGTGTGGCGCAGAGGGACAGATACGCAGTATTTT. Amino acids: CSVVWRRGTDTQYF.

The genes are TRBV19 and TRBJ2-1; 10 bases map to TRBD1. The CDR3 runs to 13 residues. Germline values: CDR1 LNHDA, CDR2 SQIVND (reference sequence). Trimming at V came to 3 bases and at J to 8 bases, leaving 1 base not matched to a gene. CDR3 sequence: CASSMTGGDEQFF. CDR3 sequence (DNA): TGTGCCAGTAGTATGACAGGGGGCGATGAGCAGTTCTTC. The full variable domain, with the rest looked up from reference TRBV19 and TRBJ2-1, is DGGITQSPKYLFRKEGQNVTLSCEQNLNHDAMYWYRQDPGQGLRLIYYSQIVNDFQKGDIAEGYSVSREKKESFPLTVTSAQKNPTAFYLCASSMTGGDEQFFGPGTRLTVL.

This clonotype appeared once. This rearrangement joins TRBV28 to TRBJ1-1; the D is unclear. Trimming cost V 5 bases and J 4 bases, with 14 bases left between them. CDR1 is MDHEN and CDR2 is SYDVKM in the germline V gene. This CDR3 is built from 14 residues. CDR3 loop: CASSLPRTPTEAFF. The CDR3 region has the DNA TGTGCCAGCAGTCTACCTCGGACCCCCACTGAAGCTTTCTTT.

This chain joins TRBV20-1 and TRBJ2-7; maybe TRBD2 (5 bases). In germline, CDR1 is DFQATT, CDR2 SNEGSKA (reference sequence). V lost 0 bases to trimming and J lost 0 bases, with 12 bases between them. This CDR3 is built from 15 residues. Here the CDR3 DNA reads TGCAGTGCTAGAGATTCGAGCGGATTCTCCTACGAGCAGTACTTC. Its protein is CSARDSSGFSYEQYF.

J is TRBJ2-7 and V is TRBV4-2, with D uncertain. Trimming shortened V by 5 bases and J by 1 base, and 18 bases separated the two germline ends. The V gene's germline CDR1 is LGHNA and CDR2 YNFKEQ. CDR3 length: 16 amino acids. CDR3 sequence reads: CASSTGYGGSSYEQYF. The DNA of the CDR3 is TGTGCCAGCAGCACCGGTTATGGCGGCTCTTCCTACGAGCAGTACTTC.

The chain recombines TRBV9 with TRBJ2-3; D unresolved. CDR1 SGDLS and CDR2 YYNGEE come from the germline V gene. This CDR3 comprises 14 residues. V lost 0 bases to trimming and J lost 0 bases, with 5 bases between them. CDR3 sequence: CASSVAPSTDTQYF. CDR3 in DNA: TGTGCCAGCAGCGTAGCTCCTAGCACAGATACGCAGTATTTT.

V is TRBV3-1 and J is TRBJ2-7; D may be TRBD2 (6 bases). V lost 3 bases, J lost 7 bases, and 7 bases lay in between. This CDR3 is 11 amino acids long. The germline gives CDR1 LGHDT, CDR2 YNNKEL (reference sequence). The CDR3 reads CASSHGGEQYF. The CDR3, as DNA: TGTGCCAGCAGCCATGGGGGGGAGCAGTACTTC.

The rearrangement links TRBV2 to TRBJ2-1; 8 nucleotides match TRBD1. The CDR3 totals 13 residues. V trimming: 8 bases; J trimming: 5 bases; junction bases outside the gene matches: 5. Germline V lookup: CDR1 SNHLY, CDR2 FYNNEI. CDR3 in DNA: TGTGCCAGCCGACAGGGGTTTGACAATGAGCAGTTCTTC. This codes for CASRQGFDNEQFF.

The J gene is TRBJ2-3, the V gene TRBV30; 9 nucleotides line up with TRBD2. V shed 2 bases, J shed 0 bases, and the junction held 3 bases outside the gene matches. Germline lookup yields CDR1 GTSNPN and CDR2 SVGIG (reference sequence). The CDR3 runs 15 residues. CDR3 sequence reads: CAWSPLAGSTDTQYF. Written as DNA, the CDR3 is TGTGCCTGGAGTCCCCTAGCGGGGAGCACAGATACGCAGTATTTT.

The V call is TRBV29-1, the J call TRBJ1-6; the match to TRBD1 covers 8 bases. Germline CDR1 and CDR2: SQVTM and ANQGSEA. The CDR3 extends over 14 amino acids. V dropped 1 base and J dropped 7; count of bases not matched to a gene: 3. The CDR3 loop is CSVEGGTGNSPLHF. The DNA of the CDR3 is TGCAGCGTTGAAGGGGGGACAGGAAATTCACCCCTCCACTTT.

The V call is TRBV6-2 or TRBV6-3, the J call TRBJ2-3; TRBD2 agrees at 9 bases. V shed 6 bases and J 7 bases; nucleotides not matched to a gene: 11. Germline V gene lookup returns CDR1 MNHEY and CDR2 SVGEGT. The CDR3 has 15 amino acids. The CDR3 sequence: CASSLTSGRSNTQYF. The CDR3, as DNA: TGTGCCAGCAGCTTGACTAGCGGACGGTCGAATACGCAGTATTTT.

The CDR3: CASSQDLTPAGQPQHF. DNA for the CDR3: TGCGCCAGCAGCCAAGATCTTACACCCGCGGGTCAGCCCCAGCATTTT. The chain is built from TRBV4-3 and TRBJ1-5, with D unclear. Looked up from germline, CDR1 is LGHNA and CDR2 is YSLEER. This CDR3 has 16 residues. The V end was cut by 0 bases, the J end by 6 bases, with 15 bases between.